The 22 T cell receptor beta chains reported below all come from one sample, sequenced in a study of blood T cell repertoires in COVID-19. Using immunoSEQ multiplex PCR, the repertoire was profiled, and TCRdb retains in-frame clones only, with some absent. The data show about 260,000 clones, 90% seen once. Sequencing was performed on PBMCs or T cells enriched from blood (not recorded which). Receptors originate from a man in his fifties who had been exposed to COVID-19.

The CDR3 sequence is CASSISQGSVGQPQHF. CDR3 DNA sequence: TGTGCCAGTAGTATCTCACAGGGGTCCGTAGGTCAGCCCCAGCATTTT. The genes are TRBV19 and TRBJ1-5; 7 nucleotides align to TRBD1. The CDR3 totals 16 residues. Germline trimming cut 3 bases from V and 6 bases from J; bases unmatched to any gene: 11. Germline V lookup: CDR1 LNHDA, CDR2 SQIVND (reference sequence).

The chain recombines TRBV27 with TRBJ1-6; no firm D call. The CDR3 runs to 17 residues. In germline, CDR1 is MNHEY, CDR2 SMNVEV (reference sequence). The V and J ends lost 0 bases and 0 bases respectively, with 9 bases between them. CDR3 nucleotide sequence: TGTGCCAGCAGTTTATCGGAGTGGAGCTCCTATAATTCACCCCTCCACTTT. It codes for CASSLSEWSSYNSPLHF.

The rearrangement joins TRBV7-2 to TRBJ1-2; TRBD1 agrees at 10 bases. The germline CDR1 and CDR2 sequences are SGHTA and FQGNSA. This CDR3 has 15 amino acids. V lost 3 bases to trimming and J lost 4 bases; unmatched junction nucleotides: 5. The CDR3 region is CASSFLRDRGYGYTF. CDR3 bases: TGTGCCAGCAGCTTTCTACGGGACAGGGGCTATGGCTACACCTTC.

The chain combines TRBV5-1 with TRBJ2-3; perhaps TRBD2 as D (5 bases). The germline V gene has CDR1 SGHRS and CDR2 YFSETQ. This CDR3 comprises 15 residues. With 0 bases removed from V and 4 bases from J, the gap between germline ends came to 12 bases. CDR3 protein: CASSLGGPSADTQYF. The CDR3 DNA is TGCGCCAGCAGCTTGGGCGGGCCGAGCGCAGATACGCAGTATTTT.

For this clone: Other DNA sequences in the same sample also yield this CDR3. The chain has TRBV14 and TRBJ1-2, with D possibly matching TRBD1 (6 bases). CDR1 is SGHDN and CDR2 is FVKESK in the germline V gene. The ends were cut back, 1 base at V and 3 bases at J, with 9 bases in the middle. CDR3 length: 14 residues. In DNA form, the CDR3 reads TGTGCCAGCAGCCAAGGAACAGGGTACTATGGCTACACCTTC. This translates into CASSQGTGYYGYTF.

The gene calls are TRBV4-1 and TRBJ2-3, with D possibly matching TRBD2 (6 bases). Germline CDR1 reads MGHRA; CDR2 reads YSYEKL. Trimming removed 4 bases at V and 3 bases at J, with 8 bases between. The CDR3 sequence is 13 residues long. CDR3 nucleotide sequence: TGCGCCAGCAGCCCCCGGGGGACAGATACGCAGTATTTT. Amino acid sequence: CASSPRGTDTQYF.

The chain has TRBV5-1 and TRBJ2-3; TRBD1 agrees at 9 bases. The CDR3 extends over 15 amino acids. The J segment lost 1 base and the V segment lost 4 bases, leaving 4 bases of the junction unmatched. The germline V gene encodes CDR1 SGHRS and CDR2 YFSETQ. The CDR3 region is CASSPRTGGTDTQYF. CDR3 DNA sequence: TGCGCCAGCAGCCCGCGGACAGGGGGCACAGATACGCAGTATTTT.

The J gene is TRBJ2-7, the V gene TRBV5-4; TRBD2 agrees at 16 bases. The CDR3 contains 19 residues. V shed 6 bases, J shed 0 bases, and the junction held 12 bases outside the gene matches. Germline V gives CDR1 SGHNT, CDR2 YYREEE (reference sequence). In DNA, the CDR3 is TGTGCCAGCACCCTTAGGGGGACTAGCGGGAGGGCGTACTCCTACGAGCAGTACGTC. Translating it yields CASTLRGTSGRAYSYEQYV.

As concerns this clone: This CDR3 is also generated by other DNA sequences in the sample. The V gene is TRBV5-1, the J gene TRBJ2-5; D is perhaps TRBD2 (6 bases). CDR1 is SGHRS, CDR2 YFSETQ, per germline. The CDR3 covers 13 residues. V was shortened by 1 base and J by 3 bases, with 7 bases between the two germline ends. Written as DNA, the CDR3 is TGCGCCAGCAGCTTGTCGGGGGAAGAGACCCAGTACTTC. This gives the protein CASSLSGEETQYF.

The V gene is TRBV13, the J gene TRBJ1-1; D might be TRBD1 (5 bases). Germline CDR1 reads PRHDT; CDR2 reads FYEKMQ (reference sequence). The CDR3 covers 12 residues. The V and J ends lost 5 bases and 11 bases respectively, with 15 bases between them. The CDR3 reads CASSPYRAGAFF. The CDR3, as DNA: TGTGCCAGCAGCCCATATCGGGCAGGGGCTTTCTTT.

The chain links TRBV18 to TRBJ1-2; 9 bases are a match to TRBD1. V shed 6 bases, J shed 6 bases, and the junction held 8 bases outside the gene matches. Germline values: CDR1 KGHSH, CDR2 LQKENI. This CDR3 contains 14 residues. CDR3 nucleotide sequence: TGTGCCAGCTCGCCCGGACAGGGGTTGGATGGCTACACCTTC. Translating it yields CASSPGQGLDGYTF.

J is TRBJ1-2 and V is TRBV6-5; TRBD1 agrees at 8 bases. The V gene end was trimmed by 5 bases and the J gene end by 8 bases; junction bases not matched to a gene: 10. Germline CDR1 reads MNHEY; CDR2 reads SVGAGI. CDR3 length equals 14 residues. CDR3 bases: TGTGCCAGCAGTCCATGGCAGGGGGCTAGAGGCTACACCTTC. It yields the protein CASSPWQGARGYTF.

This clone was detected a few times. This sequence joins TRBV3-1 (or the pseudogene TRBV3-2) and TRBJ2-2; maybe TRBD1 (6 bases). Trimming removed 4 bases from V and 2 bases from J, with 8 bases in between. The germline gives CDR1 LGHDT, CDR2 YNNKEL (reference sequence). This CDR3 contains 14 residues. The CDR3 is CASSRQVNTGELFF. The CDR3 bases are TGTGCCAGCAGCCGACAGGTAAACACCGGGGAGCTGTTTTTT.

The gene calls are TRBV29-1 and TRBJ1-1; D is perhaps TRBD1 (6 bases). This CDR3 has 14 amino acids. Germline CDR1 SQVTM, CDR2 ANQGSEA. The V and J ends lost 7 bases and 3 bases respectively, with 18 bases between them. CDR3 sequence reads: CSAHDGGPDTEAFF. In DNA, the CDR3 is TGCAGCGCCCACGACGGGGGGCCGGACACTGAAGCTTTCTTT.

J is TRBJ2-1 and V is TRBV5-1; D gene ambiguous. CDR3 length: 15 amino acids. The germline gives CDR1 SGHRS, CDR2 YFSETQ. V was cut by 3 bases and J by 5 bases, with 15 bases left in between. This CDR3 reads CASSSLVSSNNEQFF. As DNA, the CDR3 is TGCGCCAGCAGCTCCCTAGTGTCTTCAAACAATGAGCAGTTCTTC.

The count of this clone is one. The chain couples TRBV7-8 to TRBJ2-2, with TRBD2 matching 8 bases. CDR3 length: 17 amino acids. V trimming: 0 bases; J trimming: 1 base; junction bases outside the gene matches: 4. Germline assignment: CDR1 SGHVS and CDR2 FQNEAQ. DNA for the CDR3: TGTGCCAGCAGCTTAGCGCGAGCGGGGGTGAACACCGGGGAGCTGTTTTTT. Its protein product is CASSLARAGVNTGELFF.

The V and J genes are TRBV13 and TRBJ1-2; 8 bases align to TRBD1. The CDR3 is 13 amino acids. Germline values: CDR1 PRHDT, CDR2 FYEKMQ (reference sequence). The trim removed 2 bases at V and 5 bases at J, leaving 1 base unmatched. The CDR3 sequence: CASSLNRGYGYTF. The CDR3 DNA sequence: TGTGCCAGCAGCTTAAACAGGGGGTATGGCTACACCTTC.

This clone was counted once. This chain connects TRBV6-5 to TRBJ2-2; weak D call: TRBD2 (6 bases). CDR1 and CDR2 (germline): MNHEY, SVGAGI. Deletions cut 0 bases from V and 1 base from J, with 9 bases between. The CDR3 is made up of 16 amino acids. CDR3 loop: CASSYSGTWNTGELFF. The CDR3 coding sequence is TGTGCCAGCAGTTACTCCGGGACTTGGAACACCGGGGAGCTGTTTTTT.

V gene TRBV10-3 combines with J gene TRBJ1-1; weak D call: TRBD1 (5 bases). Trimming pared 6 bases from V and 3 bases from J, leaving 11 bases between. The germline CDR1 and CDR2 sequences are ENHRY and SYGVKD. CDR3 length equals 13 residues. CDR3 in DNA: TGTGCCATCAGAGCAGGGTTGGACACTGAAGCTTTCTTT. It is translated as CAIRAGLDTEAFF.

The rearrangement joins TRBV6-2 or TRBV6-3 to TRBJ1-1; D call uncertain. From germline, CDR1 is MNHEY and CDR2 SVGEGT. This CDR3 has 13 residues. The V end was cut by 6 bases, the J end by 1 base, with 9 bases between. CDR3 DNA sequence: TGTGCCAGCAGCCCCTCGGGGAACACTGAAGCTTTCTTT. Its protein is CASSPSGNTEAFF.

The gene calls are TRBV2 and TRBJ1-1; D gene uncertain. Trimming pared 7 bases from V and 2 bases from J, leaving 11 bases between. CDR1 SNHLY and CDR2 FYNNEI come from the germline V gene. There are 13 residues in the CDR3. The CDR3, as DNA: TGTGCCAGCAAACCAGACACAAACACTGAAGCTTTCTTT. Residues: CASKPDTNTEAFF.

The chain carries TRBV3-1 (or the pseudogene TRBV3-2) and TRBJ1-2; D is uncertain. Trimming took 1 base from V and 7 from J, leaving 10 bases between them. The CDR3 is 13 residues long. Germline CDR1 reads LGHDT; CDR2 reads YNNKEL (reference sequence). CDR3: CASSQADDGGYTF. The CDR3 DNA reads TGTGCCAGCAGCCAAGCAGATGATGGTGGCTACACCTTC.